A single sample is the source of the 17 T cell receptor beta chains below, sequenced in a study of T cell responses to AZD1222 COVID-19 vaccine. This table comes from immunoSEQ multiplex PCR, and its TCRdb copy is limited to in-frame clones, with some not included. The table has about 100,000 clones, roughly nine tenths seen once. Here the sequenced sample was peripheral blood, taken on day 0 of AZD1222 vaccination. These receptors were collected from an adult in good health.

The J gene is TRBJ1-2, the V gene TRBV30; D might be TRBD1 (6 bases). V lost 4 bases, J lost 7 bases, and 10 bases lay in between. The CDR3 loop spans 11 amino acids. Per the germline V gene, CDR1 is GTSNPN and CDR2 is SVGIG (reference sequence). The CDR3 loop reads CAWTTGFGYTF. CDR3 DNA sequence: TGTGCCTGGACCACAGGGTTTGGCTACACCTTC.

The chain combines TRBV4-2 with TRBJ2-5; D remains ambiguous. In germline, CDR1 is LGHNA, CDR2 YNFKEQ. CDR3 length: 15 amino acids. V was trimmed by 1 base and J by 5 bases, leaving 14 bases between them. The CDR3, as DNA: TGTGCCAGCAGCCAAGTGCCGGCCGAACGGGAGACCCAGTACTTC. Translated: CASSQVPAERETQYF.

This clone is a singleton in its sample. CDR3 amino acids: CASSPGQGSYEQYF. In DNA form, the CDR3 reads TGTGCCAGCAGCCCGGGACAGGGGTCCTACGAGCAGTACTTC. The rearrangement uses TRBV11-3 and TRBJ2-7, with 10 bases aligning to TRBD1. The CDR3 has 14 residues. The ends lost 5 bases at V and 1 base at J; junction bases unmatched: 2. Germline-derived CDR1 and CDR2 are SGHNT and YENEEA.

The chain is built from TRBV2 and TRBJ1-2, with 7 bases lining up with TRBD1. Per the germline V gene, CDR1 is SNHLY and CDR2 is FYNNEI. V shed 2 bases and J 8 bases; nucleotides not matched to a gene: 14. The CDR3 is made up of 16 amino acids. This CDR3 reads CASSELGQVLAMGYTF. CDR3 nucleotides: TGTGCCAGCAGTGAACTTGGACAGGTTTTGGCGATGGGCTACACCTTC.

The chain recombines TRBV4-1 with TRBJ2-7, with 10 bases aligning to TRBD2. The V gene end was trimmed by 1 base and the J gene end by 4 bases; junction bases not matched to a gene: 1. The germline gives CDR1 MGHRA, CDR2 YSYEKL. The length of the CDR3 is 14 residues. The CDR3 region is CASSQGSGRYEQYF. The CDR3 nucleotides read TGCGCCAGCAGCCAAGGTAGCGGGAGGTACGAGCAGTACTTC.

On this clone itself: Other DNA sequences in this specimen translate into the identical CDR3. The CDR3 DNA reads as TGTGCCAGCAGCCCCCTCCGGGGAAGCAATCAGCCCCAGCATTTT. Its translation is CASSPLRGSNQPQHF. V is TRBV7-2 and J is TRBJ1-5, with unresolved D. The CDR3 has 15 residues. Trimming stripped 5 bases from V and 1 base from J, with 12 bases between. Germline values: CDR1 SGHTA, CDR2 FQGNSA.

The chain couples TRBV2 to TRBJ2-1; D is unresolved. V lost 5 bases to trimming and J lost 8 bases, with 7 bases between them. Germline loops: CDR1 SNHLY, CDR2 FYNNEI. The CDR3 covers 11 residues. CDR3 DNA: TGTGCCAGCAGTCACGATTATGAGCAGTTCTTC. Amino acid sequence: CASSHDYEQFF. The variable domain in full, with the rest retrieved from reference TRBV2 and TRBJ2-1, is EPEVTQTPSHQVTQMGQEVILRCVPISNHLYFYWYRQILGQKVEFLVSFYNNEISEKSEIFDDQFSVERPDGSNFTLKIRSTKLEDSAMYFCASSHDYEQFFGPGTRLTVL.

The gene calls are TRBV5-4 and TRBJ2-3; TRBD2 matches at 10 bases. Germline trimming cut 0 bases from V and 8 bases from J; bases unmatched to any gene: 9. There are 16 residues in the CDR3. The germline V gene encodes CDR1 SGHNT and CDR2 YYREEE (reference sequence). The CDR3 DNA is TGTGCCAGCAGCTTGGGTGGGGCTAGCGGGGGAAGTACGCAGTATTTT. Its protein is CASSLGGASGGSTQYF.

J is TRBJ1-6 and V is TRBV18; D call uncertain. V shed 1 base and J shed 7 bases, with 14 bases lying between them. In germline, CDR1 is KGHSH, CDR2 LQKENI. This CDR3 has 16 residues. CDR3 sequence reads: CASSPQETVTNSPLHF. The CDR3 DNA reads TGTGCCAGCTCACCACAAGAGACGGTTACCAATTCACCCCTCCACTTT. Full variable domain (rest looked up from reference TRBV18 and TRBJ1-6): NAGVMQNPRHLVRRRGQEARLRCSPMKGHSHVYWYRQLPEEGLKFMVYLQKENIIDESGMPKERFSAEFPKEGPSILRIQQVVRGDSAAYFCASSPQETVTNSPLHFGNGTRLTVT.

The chain links TRBV24-1 to TRBJ2-1, with TRBD2 matching over 11 bases. J lost 6 bases, V lost 0 bases, and 6 bases had no gene match. Germline V gene sequence: CDR1 KGHDR, CDR2 SFDVKD. The CDR3 sequence is 17 residues long. The CDR3 DNA reads as TGTGCCACCAGTGATTTGTCCACTAGCGGGAGTGTCAATGAGCAGTTCTTC. Its translation is CATSDLSTSGSVNEQFF.

This chain connects TRBV7-9 to TRBJ1-4; 10 nucleotides agree with TRBD1. This CDR3 comprises 14 residues. In germline, CDR1 is SEHNR, CDR2 FQNEAQ (reference sequence). With 6 bases clipped from V and 5 bases from J, the junction kept 3 bases outside the gene matches. The CDR3 spells CASSPGQGNEKLFF. The CDR3 DNA reads TGTGCCAGCAGTCCGGGACAGGGGAATGAAAAACTGTTTTTT.

This rearrangement joins TRBV2 to TRBJ2-1; a weak D match, TRBD1 (5 bases). Germline V CDR1 and CDR2: SNHLY, FYNNEI. The CDR3 is made up of 13 amino acids. Between the trimmed V and J ends, which lost 7 bases and 16 bases, there was a span of 23 bases. CDR3 region: CASTVTARFRAFF. CDR3 nucleotide sequence: TGTGCCAGCACCGTGACAGCCAGGTTCCGAGCCTTCTTC.

Remarks on this clone: An end of the junction differs from the germline gene, which may be a read error. The chain couples TRBV7-9 to TRBJ2-7; D unresolved. Germline CDR1 SEHNR, CDR2 FQNEAQ (reference sequence). The CDR3 runs 14 residues. CDR3 nucleotide sequence: TGTGCCAGCAGCGTACCCGTCAGTTCATCGAGATTTTCCTTC. Translation: CASSVPVSSSRFSF.

The rearrangement joins TRBV5-4 to TRBJ2-7; D unclear. Germline CDR1 is SGHNT and CDR2 is YYREEE (reference sequence). The ends were cut back, 0 bases at V and 3 bases at J, with 13 bases in the middle. The CDR3 spans 15 residues. For the CDR3, the DNA is TGTGCCAGCAGCTTGGAGGGTTACTCGAACTACGAGCAGTACTTC. It is translated as CASSLEGYSNYEQYF.

The rearrangement joins TRBV29-1 to TRBJ1-1; D gene ambiguous. The CDR3 covers 15 residues. The germline CDR1 and CDR2 sequences are SQVTM and ANQGSEA. V dropped 4 bases and J dropped 0 bases, with 15 bases sitting between them. DNA for the CDR3: TGCAGCGTTGGTTCTTCTTCTAACCTGAACACTGAAGCTTTCTTT. Translation: CSVGSSSNLNTEAFF. Supplemented by reference TRBV29-1 and TRBJ1-1, the full variable domain reads SAVISQKPSRDICQRGTSLTIQCQVDSQVTMMFWYRQQPGQSLTLIATANQGSEATYESGFVIDKFPISRPNLTFSTLTVSNMSPEDSSIYLCSVGSSSNLNTEAFFGQGTRLTVV.

This sequence joins TRBV5-3 and TRBJ2-1, with no clear D. TRBV5-3 is an open reading frame, and its role is uncertain. CDR3 length: 17 amino acids. V lost 0 bases to trimming and J lost 7 bases, with 20 bases between them. The CDR3 sequence is CARSLVVGLEFNNEQFF. The CDR3 DNA sequence: TGTGCCAGAAGCTTGGTGGTAGGGCTAGAGTTCAATAATGAGCAGTTCTTC.

V gene TRBV6-1 combines with J gene TRBJ1-6, with 9 positions matching TRBD1. This CDR3 is 14 amino acids long. Germline-derived CDR1 and CDR2 are MNHNS and SASEGT. The J segment lost 10 bases and the V segment lost 3 bases, leaving 4 bases of the junction unmatched. The CDR3: CASSELQGASPLHF. CDR3 DNA: TGTGCCAGCAGTGAGTTACAGGGGGCATCACCCCTCCACTTT.